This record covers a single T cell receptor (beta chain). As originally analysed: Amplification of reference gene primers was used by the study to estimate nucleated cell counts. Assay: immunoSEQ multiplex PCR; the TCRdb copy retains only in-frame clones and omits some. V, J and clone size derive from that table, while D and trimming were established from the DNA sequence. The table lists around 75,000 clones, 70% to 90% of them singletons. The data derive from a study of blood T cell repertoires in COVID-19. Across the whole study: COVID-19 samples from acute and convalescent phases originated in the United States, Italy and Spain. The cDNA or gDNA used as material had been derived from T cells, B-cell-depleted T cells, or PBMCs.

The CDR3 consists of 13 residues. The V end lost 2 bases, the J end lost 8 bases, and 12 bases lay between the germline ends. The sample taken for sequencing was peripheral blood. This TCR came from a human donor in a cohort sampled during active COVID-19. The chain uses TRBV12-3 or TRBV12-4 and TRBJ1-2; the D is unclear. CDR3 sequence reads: CASSLRGLKGYTF. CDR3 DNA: TGTGCCAGCAGTTTAAGAGGACTTAAAGGCTACACCTTC.